A single sample gave rise to the 18 T cell receptor beta chains below, sequenced in a study of HIV-infected patients and healthy controls. TCRdb used MiXCR to reprocess the 5' RACE reads, holding one entry per CDR3 protein. There are 15,000 to 20,000 distinct CDR3 sequences in the sample; approximately 18% occur only once, and roughly a third lies in the top ten. Sequencing input: CD8+ T cells from blood. The origin of the receptors is a human donor in good health.

This clonotype was observed many times. This chain links TRBV9 with TRBJ2-5; a weak D match, TRBD2 (6 bases). In germline, CDR1 is SGDLS, CDR2 YYNGEE. The length of the CDR3 is 15 residues. Trimming left V 3 bases short and J 0 bases short, with 12 bases between. The CDR3 DNA reads TGTGCCAGCAGCGCCGGGACTTCCGACCAAGAGACCCAGTACTTC. This encodes CASSAGTSDQETQYF.

The chain has TRBV11-2 and TRBJ1-4; no firm D call. V lost 0 bases to trimming and J lost 8 bases, with 7 bases between them. Germline V gene data show CDR1 as SGHAT and CDR2 as FQNNGV. The CDR3 runs 13 residues. CDR3 nucleotides: TGTGCCAGCAGCTTAGAGCCAGACGAAAAACTGTTTTTT. Translating gives CASSLEPDEKLFF.

This clonotype has just a few counts. This rearrangement joins TRBV29-1 to TRBJ1-2, with D maybe TRBD1 (5 bases). Germline V gene data show CDR1 as SQVTM and CDR2 as ANQGSEA. This CDR3 is built from 13 residues. Trimming shortened V by 6 bases and J by 3 bases, and 14 bases separated the two germline ends. As DNA, the CDR3 is TGCAGCGTCGACAGTTTTAGCGACTATGGCTACACCTTC. It is translated as CSVDSFSDYGYTF.

This clonotype was detected a few times. The V and J genes are TRBV9 and TRBJ1-4, with 11 bases aligning to TRBD1. Unmatched junction bases numbered 4, after V lost 3 bases and J lost 6 bases. Per the germline V gene, CDR1 is SGDLS and CDR2 is YYNGEE. There are 15 residues in the CDR3. As DNA, the CDR3 is TGTGCCAGCAGCGCCGGACAGGGGGCTTATGAAAAACTGTTTTTT. Its translation is CASSAGQGAYEKLFF.

This sequence joins TRBV19 and TRBJ1-5; TRBD1 is a possible D gene (5 bases). V was trimmed by 3 bases and J by 5 bases, leaving 11 bases between them. CDR3 length: 14 amino acids. CDR1 and CDR2 (germline): LNHDA, SQIVND (reference sequence). The DNA for the CDR3 is TGTGCCAGTAGTATGGGACGGAGCGATCAGCCCCAGCATTTT. The encoded protein is CASSMGRSDQPQHF.

V is TRBV11-3 and J is TRBJ2-1, with TRBD1 identical over 7 bases. V gave up 5 bases and J gave up 2 bases; unmatched junction bases: 6. This CDR3 is 15 amino acids long. Germline V gene lookup returns CDR1 SGHNT and CDR2 YENEEA. This CDR3 is CASSPGTAPYNEQFF. CDR3 nucleotides: TGTGCCAGCAGCCCGGGGACAGCTCCCTACAATGAGCAGTTCTTC.

In its sample, this clonotype ranks as medium-sized (0.01 to 0.1%). The chain carries TRBV30 and TRBJ1-2; possible D gene TRBD1, 6 bases. Trimming pared 2 bases from V and 5 bases from J, leaving 9 bases between. The CDR3 contains 12 residues. The germline gives CDR1 GTSNPN, CDR2 SVGIG (reference sequence). In DNA form, the CDR3 reads TGTGCCTGGAGTACCGGACAGTATGGCTACACCTTC. This translates into CAWSTGQYGYTF.

At least ten counts were recorded for this clonotype. The chain uses TRBV20-1 and TRBJ2-1; no clear D. The V gene lost 1 base and the J gene lost 0 bases, with 7 bases spanning the gap. This CDR3 is 14 amino acids long. Germline CDR1 and CDR2: DFQATT and SNEGSKA (reference sequence). DNA of the CDR3: TGCAGTGCTAGAGTTTGGGACTCCTACAATGAGCAGTTCTTC. It codes for CSARVWDSYNEQFF.

In regard to this clonotype: A much larger clone lies one base from this, so it may be a read error. V is TRBV2 and J is TRBJ1-2, with D possibly being TRBD1 (5 bases). Germline V gives CDR1 SNHLY, CDR2 FYNNEI. CDR3 length equals 14 residues. CDR3 region: CASSEAGFGHGCTF. In nucleotides, the CDR3 is TGTGCCAGCAGTGAGGCAGGGTTCGGACATGGCTGCACCTTC.

This clonotype has at least ten counts. This sequence joins TRBV11-3 and TRBJ1-1, with D hard to call. Trimming took 4 bases from V and 6 from J, leaving 6 bases between them. This CDR3 is built from 11 residues. Germline CDR1 is SGHNT and CDR2 is YENEEA. Here the CDR3 reads CASSYGPEAFF. CDR3 in DNA: TGTGCCAGCAGCTATGGCCCTGAAGCTTTCTTT.

This clonotype was recorded at least ten times. The gene calls are TRBV5-5 and TRBJ2-3; tentatively, D is TRBD1 (6 bases). Germline V CDR1 and CDR2: SGHKS, YYEKEE (reference sequence). The V gene lost 0 bases and the J gene lost 0 bases, with 11 bases spanning the gap. CDR3 size: 16 residues. CDR3 amino acids: CASSLVGGGSTDTQYF. The CDR3 DNA reads as TGTGCCAGCAGCTTGGTTGGGGGCGGAAGCACAGATACGCAGTATTTT.

This clonotype was detected ten times or more. The chain recombines TRBV20-1 with TRBJ2-1, with TRBD2 as a possible D gene (5 bases). Germline V lookup: CDR1 DFQATT, CDR2 SNEGSKA (reference sequence). The CDR3 spans 15 residues. V lost 3 bases, J lost 4 bases, and 16 bases lay in between. The CDR3 loop reads CSASEIEGGYNEQFF. The DNA of the CDR3 is TGCAGTGCTAGCGAAATTGAGGGTGGGTACAATGAGCAGTTCTTC.

The rearrangement joins TRBV6-2 or TRBV6-3 to TRBJ2-7, with D perhaps being TRBD1 or TRBD2 (5 bases each). Looked up from germline, CDR1 is MNHEY and CDR2 is SVGEGT. This CDR3 is built from 14 residues. V was cut by 6 bases and J by 3 bases, with 15 bases left in between. The CDR3 region is CASSPSGAFYEQYF. The CDR3 DNA follows: TGTGCCAGCAGCCCCTCCGGGGCGTTCTACGAGCAGTACTTC.

This clonotype is labeled hyperexpanded. The CDR3 DNA sequence: TGTGCCAGCGGGGGGACGGTGGGTAGCAATCAGCCCCAGCATTTT. The encoded protein is CASGGTVGSNQPQHF. This sequence joins TRBV5-5 and TRBJ1-5, with a weak D call TRBD1 (5 bases). The CDR3 has 15 amino acids. V was clipped by 7 bases and J by 0 bases, with 14 bases between them. CDR1 and CDR2 (germline): SGHKS, YYEKEE (reference sequence).

This clonotype has just a few counts. V usage is TRBV4-1 and J usage is TRBJ1-5, with 7 bases lining up with TRBD1. Trimming removed 3 bases from V and 0 bases from J; junction bases left unmatched: 2. The CDR3 totals 15 residues. Germline values: CDR1 MGHRA, CDR2 YSYEKL. The chain's CDR3 is CASSQGQFSNQPQHF. Written as DNA, the CDR3 is TGCGCCAGCAGCCAGGGACAGTTTAGCAATCAGCCCCAGCATTTT.

As concerns this clonotype: A much larger clonotype is one base distant, so this may be a read error. The gene calls are TRBV7-6 and TRBJ2-1; 7 nucleotides align to TRBD2. CDR3 size: 14 residues. Germline-derived CDR1 and CDR2 are SGHVS and FNYEAQ. In nucleotides, the CDR3 is TGTGCCAGCAGCTTAGCCGGGACTAACAATGAGCAGCTCTTC. Amino acid sequence: CASSLAGTNNEQLF.

In this sample, this clonotype turned up many times. V usage is TRBV27 and J usage is TRBJ1-2, with D tentatively TRBD1 (5 bases). This CDR3 is built from 15 residues. Per germline, CDR1 MNHEY and CDR2 SMNVEV (reference sequence). The V end lost 1 base, the J end lost 0 bases, and 9 bases lay between the germline ends. This CDR3 reads CASSLFGGANYGYTF. In DNA, the CDR3 is TGTGCCAGCAGTTTATTCGGGGGGGCTAACTATGGCTACACCTTC.

DNA of the CDR3: TGTGCCAGCAGTTACACCGGACAGGGCTACGAGCAGTACTTC. It encodes CASSYTGQGYEQYF. The chain has TRBV6-6 and TRBJ2-7; 8 nucleotides agree with TRBD1. From germline, CDR1 is MNHNY and CDR2 SVGAGI (reference sequence). Losses at the gene ends were 2 bases for V and 3 bases for J; bases not matched to a gene: 3. The CDR3 is 14 residues long.